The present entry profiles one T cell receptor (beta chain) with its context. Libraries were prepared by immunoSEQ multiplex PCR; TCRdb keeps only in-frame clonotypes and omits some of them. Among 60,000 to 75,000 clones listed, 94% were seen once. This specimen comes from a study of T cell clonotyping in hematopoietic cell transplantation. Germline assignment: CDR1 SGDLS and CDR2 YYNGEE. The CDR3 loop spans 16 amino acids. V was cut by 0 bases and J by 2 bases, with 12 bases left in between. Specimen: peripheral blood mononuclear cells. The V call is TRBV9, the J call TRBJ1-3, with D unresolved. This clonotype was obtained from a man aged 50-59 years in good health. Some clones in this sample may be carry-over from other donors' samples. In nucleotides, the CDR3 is TGTGCCAGCAGCGTAGGTCGGGGTGGTACTGGAAACACCATATATTTT. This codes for CASSVGRGGTGNTIYF.